This T cell receptor beta chain was sequenced in a study of blood T cell repertoires in COVID-19. For the study at large: Some COVID-19 samples were acute and others convalescent; all came from the United States, Italy and Spain. PBMCs, B-cell-depleted T cells, or T cells provided the cDNA or gDNA that made up the material.

In its sample, this clone was seen a few times. As handled by the study authors: Estimation of nucleated cell counts relied on the amplification of reference gene primers. Measured with immunoSEQ multiplex PCR; TCRdb has only the in-frame clones, and not every one. That table furnishes V, J and clone size, whereas the DNA furnished D and trimming. The sample consists of 150,000 to 200,000 clones, about 81% of them appearing once. There are 15 residues in the CDR3. Trimming took 4 bases from V and 6 from J; bases not matched to a gene: 5. Germline values: CDR1 SGHTA, CDR2 FQGNSA. The rearrangement uses TRBV7-2 and TRBJ2-7; 14 bases match TRBD2. This receptor was identified in a man aged 60 to 75 with active or convalescent COVID-19. The sample was peripheral blood. The CDR3 region has the DNA TGTGCCAGCAGCTCGGGACTAGCGGGAGCGGTCGAGCAGTACTTC. It yields the protein CASSSGLAGAVEQYF.